Shown below are 18 T cell receptor beta chains from a single sample sequenced in a study of cytomegalovirus exposure and HLA in healthy donors. TCRdb keeps only in-frame clones here, not all; method: immunoSEQ multiplex PCR. The sample carries a few hundred thousand clones, roughly 90% recorded once. What was sequenced was PBMCs. The receptors derive from a woman aged 18-29 years in good health and CMV-seronegative.

V and J are TRBV13 and TRBJ2-6; D gene ambiguous. The germline V gene has CDR1 PRHDT and CDR2 FYEKMQ (reference sequence). V gave up 3 bases and J gave up 1 base, with 7 bases separating them. This CDR3 has 15 residues. The CDR3 nucleotides read TGTGCCAGCAGCTTCCCCGGGTCTGGGGCCAACGTCCTGACTTTC. Its protein is CASSFPGSGANVLTF.

This clone appeared once. This chain links TRBV7-9 with TRBJ2-7, with 9 positions matching TRBD1. The V gene end was trimmed by 4 bases and the J gene end by 2 bases; junction bases not matched to a gene: 6. The CDR3 is 15 amino acids. The V gene's germline CDR1 is SEHNR and CDR2 FQNEAQ (reference sequence). Here the CDR3 reads CASSYDRGSTYEQYF. CDR3 sequence (DNA): TGTGCCAGCAGCTATGACAGGGGGTCAACCTACGAGCAGTACTTC.

The table lists this clone with a few counts. This sequence joins TRBV5-4 and TRBJ1-2, with D tentatively TRBD1 (5 bases). Germline V gene sequence: CDR1 SGHNT, CDR2 YYREEE (reference sequence). This CDR3 region has 13 residues. Between the trimmed V and J ends, which lost 4 bases and 4 bases, there was a span of 11 bases. This CDR3 reads CASSQDTSYGYTF. CDR3 nucleotide sequence: TGTGCCAGCAGCCAGGACACCAGCTATGGCTACACCTTC.

The chain carries TRBV4-3 and TRBJ2-2, with 10 bases that match TRBD2. Unmatched junction bases numbered 6, after V lost 3 bases and J lost 5 bases. The CDR3 consists of 16 residues. CDR1 and CDR2 from the germline V gene are LGHNA and YSLEER. The CDR3 DNA sequence: TGCGCCAGCAGCCAGATAGCGGGAGGTTGGACCGGGGAGCTGTTTTTT. Translated: CASSQIAGGWTGELFF.

The DNA for the CDR3 is TGTGCCAGCAGCGCTCCCGGTTCCGAGCAGTACTTC. Protein sequence: CASSAPGSEQYF. The chain is built from TRBV5-4 and TRBJ2-7; the D is unclear. The CDR3 loop spans 12 amino acids. Trimming left V 4 bases short and J 6 bases short, with 11 bases between. The germline V gene encodes CDR1 SGHNT and CDR2 YYREEE (reference sequence).

The rearrangement joins TRBV2 to TRBJ1-2, with D tentatively TRBD1 (5 bases). The CDR3 runs 15 residues. The germline V gene has CDR1 SNHLY and CDR2 FYNNEI. With 5 bases removed from V and 6 bases from J, the gap between germline ends came to 19 bases. The CDR3 here is CASSFQDISSHGYTF. The CDR3 DNA reads as TGTGCCAGCAGTTTTCAGGACATCAGCAGCCATGGCTACACCTTC.

Regarding this clone: An end of the junction differs from the germline gene, which may be a read error. CDR3 sequence: CASSLAEGSSEQYF. For the CDR3, the DNA is TGCGCCAGCAGCTTAGCGGAGGGGTCCTCCGAGCAGTACTTC. This chain links TRBV4-3 with TRBJ2-7, with a weak D call TRBD2 (6 bases). This CDR3 contains 14 residues. CDR1 LGHNA and CDR2 YSLEER come from the germline V gene.

The rearrangement joins TRBV6-5 to TRBJ2-7, with TRBD2 matching over 8 bases. CDR1 and CDR2 from the germline V gene are MNHEY and SVGAGI. With V trimmed by 2 bases and J by 2 bases, 5 bases remained unmatched. The CDR3 covers 15 residues. The CDR3 DNA follows: TGTGCCAGCAGTTACCAAGCGGGAGAGGCCTACGAGCAGTACTTC. This encodes CASSYQAGEAYEQYF.

The rearrangement joins TRBV15 to TRBJ2-5; D perhaps matches TRBD1 (5 bases). The V end lost 5 bases, the J end lost 5 bases, and 15 bases lay between the germline ends. This CDR3 region has 14 residues. Germline assignment: CDR1 LNHNV and CDR2 YYDKDF (reference sequence). The CDR3 protein is CATSGQGDSETQYF. DNA of the CDR3: TGTGCCACCAGCGGGCAGGGCGATTCGGAGACCCAGTACTTC.

This sequence joins TRBV7-9 and TRBJ2-7; D is possibly TRBD1 (6 bases). The CDR3 is 13 amino acids. Trimming took off 4 bases at V and 2 bases at J, with 9 bases between the two ends. Germline assignment: CDR1 SEHNR and CDR2 FQNEAQ (reference sequence). The chain's CDR3 is CASSYTGPYEQYF. The CDR3 coding sequence is TGTGCCAGCAGCTATACAGGGCCCTACGAGCAGTACTTC. Based on the CDR3 plus reference TRBV7-9 and TRBJ2-7, the full variable domain is DTGVSQNPRHKITKRGQNVTFRCDPISEHNRLYWYRQTLGQGPEFLTYFQNEAQLEKSRLLSDRFSAERPKGSFSTLEIQRTEQGDSAMYLCASSYTGPYEQYFGPGTRLTVT.

The chain has TRBV11-1 and TRBJ2-1; no clear D gene. V lost 0 bases and J lost 7, with 4 bases in between. Germline V lookup: CDR1 SGHAT, CDR2 FQDESV (reference sequence). The CDR3 runs to 12 residues. As DNA, the CDR3 is TGTGCCAGCAGCTTAGCGAGGAATGAGCAGTTCTTC. It codes for CASSLARNEQFF.

The J gene is TRBJ1-2, the V gene TRBV5-1; 7 positions match TRBD1. There are 14 residues in the CDR3. The ends lost 5 bases at V and 8 bases at J; junction bases unmatched: 12. Germline CDR1 SGHRS, CDR2 YFSETQ. The DNA of the CDR3 is TGCGCCAGCAGAGGAAGACAGGGTGTGGACGGCTACACCTTC. Encoded protein: CASRGRQGVDGYTF.

The V and J genes are TRBV30 and TRBJ1-1, with TRBD1 matching 7 bases. The CDR3 has 13 amino acids. Germline CDR1 and CDR2: GTSNPN and SVGIG (reference sequence). Trimming removed 4 bases from V and 5 bases from J; junction bases left unmatched: 7. CDR3 protein: CAWTAGGRTEAFF. DNA for the CDR3: TGTGCCTGGACCGCAGGGGGTAGGACTGAAGCTTTCTTT.

V usage is TRBV19 and J usage is TRBJ2-7; 8 bases map to TRBD2. The CDR3 loop spans 14 amino acids. V dropped 2 bases and J dropped 6; count of bases not matched to a gene: 6. The V gene's germline CDR1 is LNHDA and CDR2 SQIVND (reference sequence). CDR3 in amino acids: CASSISIAGSEQYF. The CDR3 nucleotides are TGTGCCAGTAGTATATCGATAGCGGGAAGCGAGCAGTACTTC.

The rearrangement links TRBV7-8 to TRBJ1-5; a weak D match, TRBD1 (6 bases). Germline CDR1 is SGHVS and CDR2 is FQNEAQ. The CDR3 runs to 14 residues. The V and J ends lost 5 bases and 2 bases respectively, with 10 bases between them. The CDR3 DNA sequence: TGTGCCAGCAGCCTCGACAGGCGCAATCAGCCCCAGCATTTT. The encoded protein is CASSLDRRNQPQHF.

This rearrangement joins TRBV6-1 to TRBJ2-2; 14 bases match TRBD2. Trimming at V came to 6 bases and at J to 4 bases, leaving 1 base not matched to a gene. The germline gives CDR1 MNHNS, CDR2 SASEGT. This CDR3 comprises 15 residues. The CDR3 DNA sequence: TGTGCCAGCAGGGGGACTAGCGGGAGCACCGGGGAGCTGTTTTTT. Its translation: CASRGTSGSTGELFF.

The chain is built from TRBV7-6 and TRBJ1-1; D unresolved. V was clipped by 5 bases and J by 1 base, with 8 bases between them. The germline V gene has CDR1 SGHVS and CDR2 FNYEAQ. This CDR3 contains 13 residues. The CDR3 coding sequence is TGTGCCAGCAGCCTTACATCGAACACTGAAGCTTTCTTT. This sequence encodes CASSLTSNTEAFF.

This chain uses TRBV4-2 with TRBJ2-1; 8 bases agree with TRBD2. J lost 8 bases, V lost 3 bases, and 12 bases had no gene match. Germline V CDR1 and CDR2: LGHNA, YNFKEQ. The CDR3 is made up of 16 amino acids. The CDR3: CASSQDFSGTGDEQFF. The CDR3 nucleotides read TGTGCCAGCAGCCAGGATTTTAGCGGGACTGGGGATGAGCAGTTCTTC.